This T cell receptor beta chain is drawn from a study of identical twins. One entry per CDR3 protein, called by TCRdb with MiXCR from the 5' RACE reads. The table includes 350,000 to 450,000 distinct CDR3 sequences, 18% detected once. This clonotype was observed a handful of times. V was cut by 4 bases and J by 6 bases, with 18 bases left in between. The CDR3 has 15 amino acids. The V gene's germline CDR1 is LNHDA and CDR2 SQIVND (reference sequence). The sequenced sample was naive T cells sorted from blood. The rearrangement joins TRBV19 to TRBJ2-5; D unresolved. The sequence was obtained from a man between 45 and 60 years old in good health. CDR3 in amino acids: CASSRDLDGQKTQYF. CDR3 nucleotides: TGTGCCAGTAGTAGAGACCTGGACGGCCAGAAGACCCAGTACTTC.